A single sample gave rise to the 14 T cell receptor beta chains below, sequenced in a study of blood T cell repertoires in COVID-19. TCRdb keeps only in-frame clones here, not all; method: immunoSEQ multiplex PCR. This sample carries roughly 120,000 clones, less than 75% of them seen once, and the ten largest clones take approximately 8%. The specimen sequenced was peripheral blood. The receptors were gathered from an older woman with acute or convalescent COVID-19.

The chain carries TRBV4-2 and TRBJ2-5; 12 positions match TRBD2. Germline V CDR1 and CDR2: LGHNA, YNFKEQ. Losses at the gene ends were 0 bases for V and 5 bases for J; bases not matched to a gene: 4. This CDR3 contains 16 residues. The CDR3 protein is CASSQEPSGGAETQYF. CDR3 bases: TGTGCCAGCAGCCAAGAACCTAGCGGGGGGGCGGAGACCCAGTACTTC.

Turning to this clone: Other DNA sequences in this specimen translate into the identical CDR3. The CDR3 sequence: CASSLTRDYEQYF. The CDR3 nucleotides read TGTGCCAGCTCATTGACCAGGGACTACGAGCAGTACTTC. The chain joins TRBV18 to TRBJ2-7, with D perhaps TRBD1 (5 bases). Germline values: CDR1 KGHSH, CDR2 LQKENI. V lost 5 bases and J 3 bases, leaving 11 bases between the germline ends. The CDR3 consists of 13 residues.

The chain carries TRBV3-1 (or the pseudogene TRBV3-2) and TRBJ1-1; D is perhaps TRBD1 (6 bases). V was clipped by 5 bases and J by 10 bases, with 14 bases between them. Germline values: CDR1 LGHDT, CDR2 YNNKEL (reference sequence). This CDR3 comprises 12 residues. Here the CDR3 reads CASSTYRERAFF. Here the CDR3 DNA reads TGTGCCAGCAGCACCTACAGGGAACGAGCTTTCTTT.

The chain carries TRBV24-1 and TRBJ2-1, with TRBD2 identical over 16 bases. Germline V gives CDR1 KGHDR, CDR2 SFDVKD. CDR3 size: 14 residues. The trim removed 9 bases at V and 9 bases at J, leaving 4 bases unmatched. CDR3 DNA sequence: TGTGCCACCGGGGGACTAGCGGGGGGGCTTGAGCAGTTCTTC. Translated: CATGGLAGGLEQFF.

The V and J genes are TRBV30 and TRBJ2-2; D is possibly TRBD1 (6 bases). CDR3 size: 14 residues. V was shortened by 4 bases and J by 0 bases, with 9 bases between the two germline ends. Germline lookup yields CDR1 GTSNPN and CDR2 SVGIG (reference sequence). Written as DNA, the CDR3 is TGTGCCTGGAAGTGGGGGCCGAACACCGGGGAGCTGTTTTTT. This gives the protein CAWKWGPNTGELFF.

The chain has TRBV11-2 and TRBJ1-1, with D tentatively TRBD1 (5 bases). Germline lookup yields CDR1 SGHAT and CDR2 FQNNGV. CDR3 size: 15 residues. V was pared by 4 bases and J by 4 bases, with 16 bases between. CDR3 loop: CASSSSGDRATEAFF. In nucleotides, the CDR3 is TGTGCCAGCAGCTCTTCGGGGGATAGGGCCACTGAAGCTTTCTTT. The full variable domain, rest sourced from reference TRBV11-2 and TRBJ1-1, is EAGVAQSPRYKIIEKRQSVAFWCNPISGHATLYWYQQILGQGPKLLIQFQNNGVVDDSQLPKDRFSAERLKGVDSTLKIQPAKLEDSAVYLCASSSSGDRATEAFFGQGTRLTVV.

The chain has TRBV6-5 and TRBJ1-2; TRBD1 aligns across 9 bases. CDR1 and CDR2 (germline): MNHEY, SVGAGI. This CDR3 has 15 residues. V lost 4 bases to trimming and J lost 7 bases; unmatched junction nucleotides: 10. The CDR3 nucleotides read TGTGCCAGCAGTTCGGAACAGGGGGCCTCCGGTGGCTACACCTTC. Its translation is CASSSEQGASGGYTF.

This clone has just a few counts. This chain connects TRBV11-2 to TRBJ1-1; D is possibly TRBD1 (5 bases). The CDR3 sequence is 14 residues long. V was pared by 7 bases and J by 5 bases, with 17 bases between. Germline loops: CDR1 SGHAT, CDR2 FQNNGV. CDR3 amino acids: CASTRPTGGTEAFF. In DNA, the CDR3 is TGTGCCAGCACCCGTCCGACCGGGGGTACTGAAGCTTTCTTT. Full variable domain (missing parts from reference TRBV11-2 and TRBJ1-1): EAGVAQSPRYKIIEKRQSVAFWCNPISGHATLYWYQQILGQGPKLLIQFQNNGVVDDSQLPKDRFSAERLKGVDSTLKIQPAKLEDSAVYLCASTRPTGGTEAFFGQGTRLTVV.

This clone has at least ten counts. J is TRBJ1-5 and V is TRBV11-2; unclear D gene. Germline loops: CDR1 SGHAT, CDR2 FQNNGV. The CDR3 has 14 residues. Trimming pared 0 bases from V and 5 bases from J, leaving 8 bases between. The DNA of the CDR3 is TGTGCCAGCAGCTTAGAAGGAGGCCATCAGCCCCAGCATTTT. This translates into CASSLEGGHQPQHF.

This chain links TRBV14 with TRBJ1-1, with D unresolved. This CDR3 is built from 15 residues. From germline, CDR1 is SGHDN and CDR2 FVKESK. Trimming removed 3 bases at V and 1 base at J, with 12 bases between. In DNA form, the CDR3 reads TGTGCCAGCAGCCAGGGGAGGGCCGGGAACACTGAAGCTTTCTTT. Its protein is CASSQGRAGNTEAFF.

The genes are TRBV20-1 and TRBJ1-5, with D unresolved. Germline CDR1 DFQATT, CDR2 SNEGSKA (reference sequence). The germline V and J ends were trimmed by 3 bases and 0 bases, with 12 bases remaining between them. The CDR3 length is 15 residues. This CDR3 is CSASLRPYSNQPQHF. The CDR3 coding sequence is TGCAGTGCTAGTTTGCGCCCATATAGCAATCAGCCCCAGCATTTT.

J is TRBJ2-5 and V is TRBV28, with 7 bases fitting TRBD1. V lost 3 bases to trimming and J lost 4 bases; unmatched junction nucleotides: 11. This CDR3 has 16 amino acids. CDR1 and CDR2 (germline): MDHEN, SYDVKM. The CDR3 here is CASSFSRQGTGETQYF. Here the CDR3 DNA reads TGTGCCAGCAGTTTCTCTCGACAGGGTACGGGAGAGACCCAGTACTTC. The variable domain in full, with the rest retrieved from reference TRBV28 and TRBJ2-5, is DVKVTQSSRYLVKRTGEKVFLECVQDMDHENMFWYRQDPGLGLRLIYFSYDVKMKEKGDIPEGYSVSREKKERFSLILESASTNQTSMYLCASSFSRQGTGETQYFGPGTRLLVL.

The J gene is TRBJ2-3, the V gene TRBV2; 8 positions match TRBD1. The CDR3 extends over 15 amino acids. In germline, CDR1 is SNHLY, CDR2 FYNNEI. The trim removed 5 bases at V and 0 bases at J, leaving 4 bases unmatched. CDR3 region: CASSSRGLSTDTQYF. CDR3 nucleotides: TGTGCCAGCAGTAGCAGGGGGCTTAGCACAGATACGCAGTATTTT.

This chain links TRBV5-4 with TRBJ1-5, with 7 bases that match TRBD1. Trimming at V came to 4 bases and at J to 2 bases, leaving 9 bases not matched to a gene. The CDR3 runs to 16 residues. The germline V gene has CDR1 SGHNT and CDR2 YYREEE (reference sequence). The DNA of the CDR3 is TGTGCCAGCAGCCAGGGGGGAAGGGGCGGCAATCAGCCCCAGCATTTT. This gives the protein CASSQGGRGGNQPQHF.